A single sample gave rise to the 32 T cell receptor beta chains below, sequenced in a study of blood T cell repertoires in COVID-19. TCRdb keeps only in-frame clones here, not all; method: immunoSEQ multiplex PCR. The sample includes 250,000 to 300,000 clones, over 80% seen only once; the top ten take 5.5% to 8%. The sequenced sample was peripheral blood. These TCRs come from a woman in her forties or fifties with COVID-19, enrolled during active disease.

This chain uses TRBV12-5 with TRBJ2-1; tentatively, D is TRBD2 (6 bases). Trimming removed 7 bases from V and 0 bases from J, with 13 bases in between. Germline assignment: CDR1 LGHNT and CDR2 FRNRAP. The CDR3 runs to 15 residues. The CDR3 here is CASAQRVSSYNEQFF. The DNA of the CDR3 is TGTGCTAGTGCCCAGCGGGTCTCCTCCTACAATGAGCAGTTCTTC.

The J gene is TRBJ2-7, the V gene TRBV5-1, with 7 bases that match TRBD1. The trim removed 4 bases at V and 4 bases at J, leaving 8 bases unmatched. The CDR3 is 14 residues long. CDR1 is SGHRS, CDR2 YFSETQ, per germline. Here the CDR3 reads CASSGSTGSYEQYF. DNA for the CDR3: TGCGCCAGCAGCGGATCGACAGGGAGTTACGAGCAGTACTTC.

V usage is TRBV5-5 and J usage is TRBJ1-2; D is ambiguous. The CDR3 is made up of 14 amino acids. The germline V gene encodes CDR1 SGHKS and CDR2 YYEKEE (reference sequence). The V and J ends lost 0 bases and 4 bases respectively, with 10 bases between them. CDR3: CASSLDQASYGYTF. DNA of the CDR3: TGTGCCAGCAGCTTGGATCAGGCCAGCTATGGCTACACCTTC. Full variable domain (remainder filled in from reference TRBV5-5 and TRBJ1-2): DAGVTQSPTHLIKTRGQQVTLRCSPISGHKSVSWYQQVLGQGPQFIFQYYEKEERGRGNFPDRFSARQFPNYSSELNVNALLLGDSALYLCASSLDQASYGYTFGSGTRLTVV.

The chain is built from TRBV19 and TRBJ1-5; D is undetermined. Germline V gives CDR1 LNHDA, CDR2 SQIVND (reference sequence). V lost 5 bases and J 0 bases, leaving 8 bases between the germline ends. The CDR3 consists of 14 residues. The CDR3 sequence: CASSLRDSNQPQHF. CDR3 DNA: TGTGCCAGTAGTCTGCGAGATAGCAATCAGCCCCAGCATTTT. Supplemented by reference TRBV19 and TRBJ1-5, the full variable domain reads DGGITQSPKYLFRKEGQNVTLSCEQNLNHDAMYWYRQDPGQGLRLIYYSQIVNDFQKGDIAEGYSVSREKKESFPLTVTSAQKNPTAFYLCASSLRDSNQPQHFGDGTRLSIL.

Here the CDR3 DNA reads TGTGCCAGCAGCTTAACAGGAGATAGCAATCAGCCCCAGCATTTT. Amino acid sequence: CASSLTGDSNQPQHF. The rearrangement uses TRBV7-9 and TRBJ1-5, with D maybe TRBD1 (5 bases). V shed 2 bases and J shed 0 bases, with 8 bases lying between them. The CDR3 has 15 residues. Germline loops: CDR1 SEHNR, CDR2 FQNEAQ (reference sequence). Full variable domain (outside the CDR3, taken from reference TRBV7-9 and TRBJ1-5): DTGVSQNPRHKITKRGQNVTFRCDPISEHNRLYWYRQTLGQGPEFLTYFQNEAQLEKSRLLSDRFSAERPKGSFSTLEIQRTEQGDSAMYLCASSLTGDSNQPQHFGDGTRLSIL.

This rearrangement joins TRBV5-6 to TRBJ1-5; maybe TRBD1 (5 bases). V lost 3 bases, J lost 5 bases, and 9 bases lay in between. Germline-derived CDR1 and CDR2 are SGHDT and YYEEEE. This CDR3 contains 13 residues. CDR3 loop: CASSSRGDQPQHF. The CDR3, as DNA: TGTGCCAGCAGCTCGCGGGGGGATCAGCCCCAGCATTTT. The whole variable domain, filled in from reference TRBV5-6 and TRBJ1-5, reads DAGVTQSPTHLIKTRGQQVTLRCSPKSGHDTVSWYQQALGQGPQFIFQYYEEEERQRGNFPDRFSGHQFPNYSSELNVNALLLGDSALYLCASSSRGDQPQHFGDGTRLSIL.

This chain uses TRBV7-2 with TRBJ1-4, with 7 bases fitting TRBD1. The CDR3 runs to 16 residues. J gave up 5 bases and V 1 base, and 7 bases lay outside the gene matches. The germline V gene encodes CDR1 SGHTA and CDR2 FQGNSA. DNA for the CDR3: TGTGCCAGCAGCTTAGGTATGGGGACAGTGAATGAAAAACTGTTTTTT. This encodes CASSLGMGTVNEKLFF. Full variable domain (outside the CDR3, taken from reference TRBV7-2 and TRBJ1-4): GAGVSQSPSNKVTEKGKDVELRCDPISGHTALYWYRQSLGQGLEFLIYFQGNSAPDKSGLPSDRFSAERTGGSVSTLTIQRTQQEDSAVYLCASSLGMGTVNEKLFFGSGTQLSVL.

V gene TRBV11-2 combines with J gene TRBJ2-3; 10 bases line up with TRBD2. Germline V gives CDR1 SGHAT, CDR2 FQNNGV. The CDR3 is 18 amino acids. The V gene end was trimmed by 4 bases and the J gene end by 2 bases; junction bases not matched to a gene: 12. CDR3: CASSSLAGVLTLTDTQYF. The DNA of the CDR3 is TGTGCCAGCAGCTCCCTAGCGGGAGTTTTAACCCTCACAGATACGCAGTATTTT.

The chain combines TRBV11-2 with TRBJ2-2; a weak D match, TRBD1 (6 bases). Germline CDR1 is SGHAT and CDR2 is FQNNGV. The length of the CDR3 is 16 residues. The V end lost 5 bases, the J end lost 2 bases, and 15 bases lay between the germline ends. CDR3 bases: TGTGCCAGCAGCCCCCTCACAGGGAGAAACACCGGGGAGCTGTTTTTT. Translating it yields CASSPLTGRNTGELFF.

This chain joins TRBV7-6 and TRBJ1-4, with D possibly TRBD1 on 5 matching bases. Germline V gene data show CDR1 as SGHVS and CDR2 as FNYEAQ. This CDR3 is built from 16 residues. V was clipped by 1 base and J by 8 bases, with 17 bases between them. CDR3 region: CASSLGGGFSAEKLFF. The CDR3 DNA is TGTGCCAGCAGCTTAGGGGGCGGCTTCTCGGCAGAAAAACTGTTTTTT.

The genes are TRBV20-1 and TRBJ1-1, with a weak D call TRBD1 (6 bases). Germline V gives CDR1 DFQATT, CDR2 SNEGSKA (reference sequence). V was cut by 3 bases and J by 0 bases, with 14 bases left in between. The CDR3 spans 15 residues. This CDR3 reads CSASQSRGLNTEAFF. In DNA, the CDR3 is TGCAGTGCTAGTCAGAGCAGGGGCCTGAACACTGAAGCTTTCTTT.

V gene TRBV27 combines with J gene TRBJ1-6; 9 bases match TRBD1. With 5 bases clipped from V and 9 bases from J, the junction kept 8 bases outside the gene matches. This CDR3 spans 15 amino acids. Germline V gene data show CDR1 as MNHEY and CDR2 as SMNVEV (reference sequence). CDR3 residues: CASSVTGTGFSPLHF. CDR3 coding DNA: TGTGCCAGCAGTGTGACCGGGACAGGGTTTTCACCCCTCCACTTT.

This sequence joins TRBV11-1 and TRBJ2-1, with 8 bases aligning to TRBD2. The ends lost 5 bases at V and 6 bases at J; junction bases unmatched: 9. Looked up from germline, CDR1 is SGHAT and CDR2 is FQDESV (reference sequence). The CDR3 has 15 residues. The CDR3 is CASSPSGRSANEQFF. CDR3 bases: TGTGCCAGCAGCCCAAGCGGGAGATCGGCCAATGAGCAGTTCTTC.

This rearrangement joins TRBV25-1 to TRBJ1-2; 9 bases are a match to TRBD1. The germline V gene has CDR1 MGHDK and CDR2 SYGVNS. This CDR3 has 14 residues. J lost 7 bases, V lost 4 bases, and 7 bases had no gene match. This CDR3 is CASSVTGGKGGYTF. The CDR3 DNA reads TGTGCCAGCAGTGTTACAGGGGGCAAGGGTGGCTACACCTTC.

This CDR3 reads CASSQDSSTNTGELFF. In DNA form, the CDR3 reads TGTGCCAGCAGCCAAGATTCCAGTACGAACACCGGGGAGCTGTTTTTT. The chain carries TRBV3-1 (or the pseudogene TRBV3-2) and TRBJ2-2, with no clear D. This CDR3 comprises 16 residues. V was cut by 0 bases and J by 0 bases, with 8 bases left in between. Germline CDR1 and CDR2: LGHDT and YNNKEL (reference sequence).

The chain recombines TRBV7-7 with TRBJ2-7, with 11 bases fitting TRBD2. The CDR3 has 15 amino acids. The V gene's germline CDR1 is SSHAT and CDR2 FNYEAQ (reference sequence). The V and J ends lost 11 bases and 3 bases, in that order; junction bases with no gene match: 12. This CDR3 is CADPERLAGYYEQYF. In nucleotides, the CDR3 is TGTGCCGACCCGGAGAGACTAGCGGGATACTACGAGCAGTACTTC.

The chain recombines TRBV19 with TRBJ1-1; TRBD1 agrees at 8 bases. The trim removed 5 bases at V and 11 bases at J, leaving 13 bases unmatched. The CDR3 is made up of 14 amino acids. Per germline, CDR1 LNHDA and CDR2 SQIVND (reference sequence). The CDR3 sequence is CASSFLQGAENAFF. The CDR3 coding sequence is TGTGCCAGTAGTTTCTTGCAGGGGGCGGAGAATGCTTTCTTT.

This clone was seen more than once but under ten times. This sequence joins TRBV10-1 and TRBJ2-2, with 12 nucleotides matching TRBD2. In germline, CDR1 is WNHNN, CDR2 SYGVQD (reference sequence). J gave up 5 bases and V 5 bases, and 3 bases lay outside the gene matches. This CDR3 has 15 amino acids. The CDR3, as DNA: TGCGCCAGCAGTCCCGGACTAGCGGGGACCGGGGAGCTGTTTTTT. Translation gives CASSPGLAGTGELFF.

The rearrangement joins TRBV4-1 to TRBJ2-1; 9 positions agree with TRBD2. This CDR3 is 17 amino acids long. CDR1 is MGHRA and CDR2 is YSYEKL in the germline V gene. The trim removed 3 bases at V and 0 bases at J, leaving 6 bases unmatched. CDR3 nucleotides: TGCGCCAGCAGCCATGTAGGTAGCGGGAGCTCCTACAATGAGCAGTTCTTC. It codes for CASSHVGSGSSYNEQFF.

The chain couples TRBV7-9 to TRBJ2-3, with D maybe TRBD1 (6 bases). The germline V gene encodes CDR1 SEHNR and CDR2 FQNEAQ (reference sequence). V was cut by 1 base and J by 0 bases, with 14 bases left in between. This CDR3 spans 17 amino acids. CDR3 residues: CASSLVLGTRSTDTQYF. DNA for the CDR3: TGTGCCAGCAGCTTAGTTCTCGGGACAAGAAGCACAGATACGCAGTATTTT.

This sequence joins TRBV9 and TRBJ1-4, with TRBD1 as a possible D gene (6 bases). CDR3 length: 17 amino acids. Germline-derived CDR1 and CDR2 are SGDLS and YYNGEE. Deletions cut 3 bases from V and 0 bases from J, with 15 bases between. The CDR3, as DNA: TGTGCCAGCAGCGGCGACAGGACTCCAGCAACTAATGAAAAACTGTTTTTT. Protein: CASSGDRTPATNEKLFF.

The V call is TRBV16, the J call TRBJ2-7, with 7 bases matching TRBD1. The germline CDR1 and CDR2 sequences are KGHSY and FQNENV. V lost 1 base to trimming and J lost 0 bases; unmatched junction nucleotides: 6. This CDR3 contains 16 residues. The CDR3 here is CASSQYGTVLSYEQYF. In nucleotides, the CDR3 is TGTGCCAGCAGCCAATATGGGACAGTCCTCTCCTACGAGCAGTACTTC.

The V and J genes are TRBV6-5 and TRBJ1-2; no clear D. Trimming left V 4 bases short and J 6 bases short, with 9 bases between. The CDR3 covers 12 residues. CDR1 MNHEY and CDR2 SVGAGI come from the germline V gene. The CDR3 sequence is CASSFGLDGYTF. In DNA form, the CDR3 reads TGTGCCAGCAGTTTCGGACTTGATGGCTACACCTTC.

This rearrangement joins TRBV27 to TRBJ2-2; D possibly corresponds to TRBD1 (5 bases). Germline V CDR1 and CDR2: MNHEY, SMNVEV (reference sequence). The V and J ends lost 0 bases and 6 bases respectively, with 8 bases between them. The CDR3 runs 14 residues. The CDR3 DNA follows: TGTGCCAGCAGTTTATCCGTACAGGCCGGGGAGCTGTTTTTT. This sequence encodes CASSLSVQAGELFF.

This clone was seen once. The rearrangement uses TRBV7-6 and TRBJ2-7, with D possibly matching TRBD2 (6 bases). The V end was cut by 0 bases, the J end by 2 bases, with 17 bases between. The length of the CDR3 is 17 residues. CDR1 and CDR2 (germline): SGHVS, FNYEAQ. In DNA form, the CDR3 reads TGTGCCAGCAGCTTAGCCGTAAGGGTGGAGGGCCCCTACGAGCAGTACTTC. Amino acids: CASSLAVRVEGPYEQYF.

This chain uses TRBV27 with TRBJ2-1; D may be TRBD2 (6 bases). The V and J ends lost 4 bases and 11 bases respectively, with 18 bases between them. The CDR3 extends over 14 amino acids. CDR1 is MNHEY, CDR2 SMNVEV, per germline (reference sequence). As DNA, the CDR3 is TGTGCCAGCAGTTCAACTGGAGGGGTTGGCAAGCAGTTCTTC. Translated, it gives CASSSTGGVGKQFF.

The J gene is TRBJ1-1, the V gene TRBV19, with D maybe TRBD1 (6 bases). The ends were cut back, 3 bases at V and 0 bases at J, with 8 bases in the middle. Germline V gives CDR1 LNHDA, CDR2 SQIVND (reference sequence). The CDR3 length is 14 residues. The DNA of the CDR3 is TGTGCCAGTAGTATCGGACAGCTGAACACTGAAGCTTTCTTT. Protein product: CASSIGQLNTEAFF.

The rearrangement uses TRBV29-1 and TRBJ1-2; maybe TRBD1 (6 bases). Germline V gene data show CDR1 as SQVTM and CDR2 as ANQGSEA. Trimming took 3 bases from V and 2 from J, leaving 13 bases between them. The CDR3 is 14 residues long. CDR3 sequence (DNA): TGCAGCGTTGAGGTAACGGGACAAAACTATGGCTACACCTTC. Residues: CSVEVTGQNYGYTF.

This clone was seen just once. The chain links TRBV4-1 to TRBJ2-7; D gene ambiguous. V lost 0 bases to trimming and J lost 2 bases, with 8 bases between them. The CDR3 consists of 14 residues. Germline CDR1 MGHRA, CDR2 YSYEKL. The CDR3 DNA sequence: TGCGCCAGCAGCCAAGACCCCTCTGCCTACGAGCAGTACTTC. Amino acid sequence: CASSQDPSAYEQYF.

The CDR3 DNA reads TGTGCCTGGGTTATACACATGGACGGGAGCTATGGCTACACCTTC. It is translated as CAWVIHMDGSYGYTF. V and J are TRBV30 and TRBJ1-2; D gene unclear. V was pared by 5 bases and J by 4 bases, with 20 bases between. Germline assignment: CDR1 GTSNPN and CDR2 SVGIG (reference sequence). CDR3 length: 15 residues.

This clone appeared once. The chain couples TRBV2 to TRBJ2-2; 7 nucleotides line up with TRBD2. CDR3 length: 16 residues. CDR1 is SNHLY, CDR2 FYNNEI, per germline. V lost 3 bases and J lost 5; bases outside the gene matches: 9. The CDR3 protein is CASSDALAASTGELFF. The DNA for the CDR3 is TGTGCCAGCAGTGATGCTCTAGCGGCGAGTACCGGGGAGCTGTTTTTT. Full variable domain (missing parts from reference TRBV2 and TRBJ2-2): EPEVTQTPSHQVTQMGQEVILRCVPISNHLYFYWYRQILGQKVEFLVSFYNNEISEKSEIFDDQFSVERPDGSNFTLKIRSTKLEDSAMYFCASSDALAASTGELFFGEGSRLTVL.

The V call is TRBV29-1, the J call TRBJ2-1; D is unclear. The germline CDR1 and CDR2 sequences are SQVTM and ANQGSEA. This CDR3 spans 13 amino acids. V was cut by 7 bases and J by 8 bases, with 18 bases left in between. The chain's CDR3 is CSAEAPPRDEQFF. CDR3 DNA sequence: TGCAGCGCCGAGGCTCCCCCCCGGGATGAGCAGTTCTTC.